These 11 T cell receptor beta chains originate from one sample sequenced in a study of cytomegalovirus exposure and HLA in healthy donors. PCR amplification relied on 60 Vbeta primers (plus 13 Jbeta primers). Only in-frame clones appear in the TCRdb table, and some are missing; sequencing was by immunoSEQ multiplex PCR. This sample carries a few hundred thousand clones, about nine tenths of them seen once, and the ten largest clones take about 1.5%. The sequencing sample was made of PBMCs. The receptors were gathered from a girl aged 2-15 years in good health and CMV-seronegative.

The V call is TRBV7-9, the J call TRBJ2-1; 8 bases are a match to TRBD1. The CDR3 loop spans 15 amino acids. J was trimmed by 6 bases and V by 5 bases; bases with no gene match: 9. Germline CDR1 SEHNR, CDR2 FQNEAQ (reference sequence). The CDR3 is CASSQGQGWLNEQFF. CDR3 in DNA: TGTGCCAGCAGCCAAGGACAGGGCTGGCTCAATGAGCAGTTCTTC.

The genes are TRBV28 and TRBJ1-1; 7 bases are a match to TRBD1. Germline CDR1 MDHEN, CDR2 SYDVKM. V lost 7 bases, J lost 1 base, and 6 bases stayed unmatched. The CDR3 consists of 14 residues. The chain's CDR3 is CASTTGTANTEAFF. The CDR3 DNA follows: TGTGCCAGCACAACTGGGACAGCGAACACTGAAGCTTTCTTT.

The chain couples TRBV5-1 to TRBJ2-5; 10 nucleotides match TRBD2. The CDR3 has 15 amino acids. V lost 4 bases to trimming and J lost 5 bases; unmatched junction nucleotides: 8. Germline CDR1 is SGHRS and CDR2 is YFSETQ. The CDR3 is CASSPAGGPWETQYF. The CDR3 DNA reads as TGCGCCAGCAGCCCAGCGGGGGGGCCGTGGGAGACCCAGTACTTC. Full variable domain (remainder filled in from reference TRBV5-1 and TRBJ2-5): KAGVTQTPRYLIKTRGQQVTLSCSPISGHRSVSWYQQTPGQGLQFLFEYFSETQRNKGNFPGRFSGRQFSNSRSEMNVSTLELGDSALYLCASSPAGGPWETQYFGPGTRLLVL.

The chain recombines TRBV6-6 with TRBJ1-1; D gene unclear. The V gene lost 4 bases and the J gene lost 3 bases, with 12 bases spanning the gap. Germline assignment: CDR1 MNHNY and CDR2 SVGAGI (reference sequence). The CDR3 is 14 amino acids. This chain's CDR3 is CASSFGASHTEAFF. In DNA form, the CDR3 reads TGTGCCAGCAGTTTCGGAGCGTCCCACACTGAAGCTTTCTTT.

The V call is TRBV7-9, the J call TRBJ2-7, with 7 bases fitting TRBD2. The germline V gene has CDR1 SEHNR and CDR2 FQNEAQ (reference sequence). J lost 2 bases, V lost 5 bases, and 6 bases had no gene match. CDR3 length: 14 residues. The CDR3 reads CASSQRLAPYEQYF. The CDR3 coding sequence is TGTGCCAGCAGCCAGCGACTAGCACCCTACGAGCAGTACTTC.

The rearrangement joins TRBV6-1 to TRBJ1-2, with D unclear. CDR3 length: 17 amino acids. The V and J ends lost 2 bases and 0 bases respectively, with 16 bases between them. The germline gives CDR1 MNHNS, CDR2 SASEGT. CDR3 amino acids: CASSEYHSTPSNYGYTF. The CDR3 DNA is TGTGCCAGCAGTGAATATCATTCTACTCCCTCTAACTATGGCTACACCTTC.

V gene TRBV5-6 combines with J gene TRBJ2-7; D gene uncertain. This CDR3 is 14 amino acids long. Deletions cut 2 bases from V and 6 bases from J, with 15 bases between. Germline CDR1 and CDR2: SGHDT and YYEEEE. The CDR3 nucleotides read TGTGCCAGCAGCTTCCCAACGCCTGGCCTCGAGCAGTACTTC. Its protein is CASSFPTPGLEQYF. The entire variable domain, with the rest obtained from reference TRBV5-6 and TRBJ2-7, is as follows: DAGVTQSPTHLIKTRGQQVTLRCSPKSGHDTVSWYQQALGQGPQFIFQYYEEEERQRGNFPDRFSGHQFPNYSSELNVNALLLGDSALYLCASSFPTPGLEQYFGPGTRLTVT.

This sequence joins TRBV30 and TRBJ2-3, with no clear D. The J call is in doubt because the DNA end fits TRBJ1-5 better. The V gene's germline CDR1 is GTSNPN and CDR2 SVGIG (reference sequence). This CDR3 region has 15 residues. The CDR3 nucleotides are TGTGCCTGGAGTGTAACCCGGACTAGCACAGATACGCAGCATTTT. Translating gives CAWSVTRTSTDTQHF.

The V call is TRBV30, the J call TRBJ2-6; the match to TRBD1 covers 9 bases. The CDR3 is 17 residues long. V dropped 0 bases and J dropped 1; count of bases not matched to a gene: 4. The germline CDR1 and CDR2 sequences are GTSNPN and SVGIG (reference sequence). The CDR3 DNA follows: TGTGCCTGGAGTGTAAAGGGGACAGGGTCTGGGGCCAACGTCCTGACTTTC. This codes for CAWSVKGTGSGANVLTF. Supplemented by reference TRBV30 and TRBJ2-6, the full variable domain reads SQTIHQWPATLVQPVGSPLSLECTVEGTSNPNLYWYRQAAGRGLQLLFYSVGIGQISSEVPQNLSASRPQDRQFILSSKKLLLSDSGFYLCAWSVKGTGSGANVLTFGAGSRLTVL.

The chain uses TRBV6-1 and TRBJ1-1, with D uncertain. The V and J ends lost 4 bases and 1 base respectively, with 10 bases between them. This CDR3 has 14 amino acids. CDR1 and CDR2 (germline): MNHNS, SASEGT. The CDR3 DNA reads as TGTGCCAGCAGTGGGGCGGGCCCGAACACTGAAGCTTTCTTT. Protein: CASSGAGPNTEAFF.

CDR3 DNA: TGTGCCAGCAGCCAGGGGGGGAACTATGGCTACACCTTC. Its translation is CASSQGGNYGYTF. The chain is built from TRBV4-2 and TRBJ1-2, with D tentatively TRBD1 (5 bases). CDR3 length: 13 residues. CDR1 and CDR2 (germline): LGHNA, YNFKEQ. Trimming shortened V by 3 bases and J by 2 bases, and 7 bases separated the two germline ends.